One sample yielded the 20 T cell receptor beta chains listed below, sequenced in a study of OX40 agonist ivuxolimab in advanced cancers. The assay was immunoSEQ multiplex PCR, and TCRdb's table has in-frame clones only and misses some. Here the sample spans 100,000 to 150,000 clones, roughly nine tenths being singletons. The input for sequencing was CD4+ or CD8+ T cells sorted from blood, taken in a trial of the OX40 agonist ivuxolimab. The source of these receptors is an adult with an advanced solid tumor such as melanoma, head and neck, liver or kidney cancer.

J is TRBJ2-1 and V is TRBV15; D unclear. The V gene lost 4 bases and the J gene lost 0 bases, with 7 bases spanning the gap. The germline V gene encodes CDR1 LNHNV and CDR2 YYDKDF (reference sequence). This CDR3 is 14 amino acids long. The CDR3 sequence is CATSMTGSYNEQFF. The CDR3 DNA follows: TGTGCCACCAGCATGACCGGCTCCTACAATGAGCAGTTCTTC.

The chain uses TRBV7-2 and TRBJ2-1; D is unresolved. Germline V CDR1 and CDR2: SGHTA, FQGNSA. The germline V and J ends were trimmed by 1 base and 4 bases, with 11 bases remaining between them. The CDR3 is made up of 15 amino acids. CDR3 in DNA: TGTGCCAGCAGCTTAGGCCAGCGCTCTTACAATGAGCAGTTCTTC. It specifies CASSLGQRSYNEQFF.

The gene calls are TRBV28 and TRBJ1-5, with D perhaps matching TRBD1 (5 bases). The germline gives CDR1 MDHEN, CDR2 SYDVKM. The ends were cut back, 9 bases at V and 1 base at J, with 10 bases in the middle. The CDR3 has 13 amino acids. CDR3 sequence (DNA): TGTGCCAGTCAGGGTGAGAGCAATCAGCCCCAGCATTTT. Amino acid sequence: CASQGESNQPQHF.

This clone came up once. The rearrangement joins TRBV27 to TRBJ1-2, with D possibly being TRBD1 (6 bases). V lost 5 bases to trimming and J lost 12 bases, with 19 bases between them. Germline loops: CDR1 MNHEY, CDR2 SMNVEV (reference sequence). CDR3 size: 13 residues. The CDR3: CASSLRQGLRDTF. DNA of the CDR3: TGTGCCAGCAGTCTACGGCAGGGGTTGAGAGACACCTTC.

As DNA, the CDR3 is TGTGCCAGCACCGAGGCGTACTACGAGCAGTACTTC. Protein: CASTEAYYEQYF. The chain joins TRBV11-2 to TRBJ2-7; the D is unclear. The germline V and J ends were trimmed by 7 bases and 3 bases, with 10 bases remaining between them. The CDR3 is 12 residues long. The germline CDR1 and CDR2 sequences are SGHAT and FQNNGV.

V gene TRBV9 combines with J gene TRBJ2-3; D uncertain. The CDR3 sequence is 14 residues long. V was shortened by 0 bases and J by 1 base, with 6 bases between the two germline ends. Germline V gene data show CDR1 as SGDLS and CDR2 as YYNGEE. CDR3: CASSVALGTDTQYF. Here the CDR3 DNA reads TGTGCCAGCAGCGTAGCGCTGGGCACAGATACGCAGTATTTT.

The rearrangement uses TRBV7-9 and TRBJ1-5; 9 bases are shared with TRBD1. There are 13 residues in the CDR3. Per germline, CDR1 SEHNR and CDR2 FQNEAQ (reference sequence). V lost 4 bases to trimming and J lost 7 bases; unmatched junction nucleotides: 2. The DNA for the CDR3 is TGTGCCAGCAGCTATACAGGGGGCCAGCCCCAGCATTTT. Residues: CASSYTGGQPQHF. Combining the CDR3 with reference TRBV7-9 and TRBJ1-5 gives the whole variable domain DTGVSQNPRHKITKRGQNVTFRCDPISEHNRLYWYRQTLGQGPEFLTYFQNEAQLEKSRLLSDRFSAERPKGSFSTLEIQRTEQGDSAMYLCASSYTGGQPQHFGDGTRLSIL.

The chain couples TRBV2 to TRBJ2-4, with TRBD2 matching over 12 bases. With 2 bases clipped from V and 4 bases from J, the junction kept 6 bases outside the gene matches. Germline V CDR1 and CDR2: SNHLY, FYNNEI. The CDR3 is 17 residues long. The CDR3 spells CASSERASGRGKNIQYF. As DNA, the CDR3 is TGTGCCAGCAGTGAAAGGGCTAGCGGGAGGGGTAAAAACATTCAGTACTTC. The full variable domain, with the rest looked up from reference TRBV2 and TRBJ2-4, is EPEVTQTPSHQVTQMGQEVILRCVPISNHLYFYWYRQILGQKVEFLVSFYNNEISEKSEIFDDQFSVERPDGSNFTLKIRSTKLEDSAMYFCASSERASGRGKNIQYFGAGTRLSVL.

The V and J genes are TRBV9 and TRBJ2-7; perhaps TRBD1 as D (6 bases). The germline CDR1 and CDR2 sequences are SGDLS and YYNGEE. The CDR3 covers 15 residues. The V gene lost 4 bases and the J gene lost 0 bases, with 14 bases spanning the gap. CDR3 in DNA: TGTGCCAGCAGCCCGCGGACAGCTTCCTCCTACGAGCAGTACTTC. Protein: CASSPRTASSYEQYF.

The V call is TRBV10-2, the J call TRBJ2-1, with 10 bases lining up with TRBD2. V shed 4 bases, J shed 0 bases, and the junction held 6 bases outside the gene matches. Germline CDR1 is WSHSY and CDR2 is SAAADI. This CDR3 contains 17 residues. The CDR3 is CASSAPGLASSYNEQFF. In DNA form, the CDR3 reads TGCGCCAGCAGTGCCCCGGGACTAGCGAGCTCCTACAATGAGCAGTTCTTC.

The rearrangement links TRBV5-4 to TRBJ1-2; TRBD1 matches 11 bases. Germline assignment: CDR1 SGHNT and CDR2 YYREEE (reference sequence). The CDR3 runs to 13 residues. The V gene end was trimmed by 5 bases and the J gene end by 7 bases; junction bases not matched to a gene: 4. The CDR3 here is CASSPDRGLGYTF. The CDR3 DNA reads as TGTGCCAGCAGTCCGGACAGGGGGCTTGGCTACACCTTC.

The V and J genes are TRBV7-8 and TRBJ2-7; the D gene is possibly TRBD2 (6 bases). The germline V gene has CDR1 SGHVS and CDR2 FQNEAQ. CDR3 length: 14 residues. The V end was cut by 6 bases, the J end by 0 bases, with 12 bases between. CDR3: CASRRDDSSYEQYF. CDR3 in DNA: TGTGCCAGCAGGCGGGACGACAGCTCCTACGAGCAGTACTTC.

CDR3 sequence reads: CASRLAGGDTEAFF. The CDR3, as DNA: TGTGCCAGCAGGCTGGCGGGTGGAGACACTGAAGCTTTCTTT. The gene calls are TRBV5-4 and TRBJ1-1, with D hard to call. CDR1 and CDR2 from the germline V gene are SGHNT and YYREEE (reference sequence). The CDR3 spans 14 residues. The V gene lost 5 bases and the J gene lost 3 bases, with 14 bases spanning the gap.

This chain joins TRBV7-3 and TRBJ2-5; either TRBD1 or TRBD2 may fit D (6 bases each). CDR3 length equals 14 residues. V dropped 5 bases and J dropped 2 bases, with 12 bases sitting between them. From germline, CDR1 is SGHTA and CDR2 FQGTGA. CDR3 nucleotides: TGTGCCAGCAGCCCTGGGGGGCAGCAAGAGACCCAGTACTTC. Translated: CASSPGGQQETQYF.

This sequence joins TRBV7-8 and TRBJ2-1; TRBD2 matches 11 bases. The CDR3 covers 15 residues. CDR1 is SGHVS and CDR2 is FQNEAQ in the germline V gene. The trim removed 4 bases at V and 2 bases at J, leaving 1 base unmatched. The DNA for the CDR3 is TGTGCCAGCAGCTCGGGACTAGCGGCCTACAATGAGCAGTTCTTC. This gives the protein CASSSGLAAYNEQFF. Full variable domain (missing parts from reference TRBV7-8 and TRBJ2-1): GAGVSQSPRYKVAKRGQDVALRCDPISGHVSLFWYQQALGQGPEFLTYFQNEAQLDKSGLPSDRFFAERPEGSVSTLKIQRTQQEDSAVYLCASSSGLAAYNEQFFGPGTRLTVL.

The chain is built from TRBV9 and TRBJ2-5, with TRBD1 matching over 7 bases. The J segment lost 7 bases and the V segment lost 0 bases, leaving 12 bases of the junction unmatched. This CDR3 has 16 amino acids. Per the germline V gene, CDR1 is SGDLS and CDR2 is YYNGEE. The CDR3 DNA follows: TGTGCCAGCAGCGTAGGGGGGACAGCCACATTAGCGACCCAGTACTTC. Its protein product is CASSVGGTATLATQYF. The full variable domain, completed using reference TRBV9 and TRBJ2-5, is DSGVTQTPKHLITATGQRVTLRCSPRSGDLSVYWYQQSLDQGLQFLIQYYNGEERAKGNILERFSAQQFPDLHSELNLSSLELGDSALYFCASSVGGTATLATQYFGPGTRLLVL.

This chain uses TRBV5-1 with TRBJ2-7; D perhaps matches TRBD2 (7 bases). Trimming cost V 3 bases and J 1 base, with 14 bases left between them. The CDR3 is 15 residues long. Germline CDR1 reads SGHRS; CDR2 reads YFSETQ. The CDR3 region is CASSSFGGLSYEQYF. The CDR3, as DNA: TGCGCCAGCAGCTCCTTCGGGGGGCTTTCCTACGAGCAGTACTTC.

This sequence joins TRBV15 and TRBJ2-1; possibly TRBD2 for D (5 bases). The germline CDR1 and CDR2 sequences are LNHNV and YYDKDF (reference sequence). V lost 0 bases, J lost 0 bases, and 15 bases lay in between. The CDR3 loop spans 18 amino acids. The CDR3 sequence is CATSRDLSAGTSYNEQFF. CDR3 DNA sequence: TGTGCCACCAGCAGAGATTTGTCGGCGGGTACCTCCTACAATGAGCAGTTCTTC.

This clone was detected only once. The chain employs TRBV5-1 and TRBJ2-5, with a possible D match to TRBD1 (6 bases). V lost 0 bases and J lost 5, with 14 bases in between. This CDR3 comprises 15 residues. CDR1 is SGHRS and CDR2 is YFSETQ in the germline V gene. CDR3 amino acids: CASSLEGGRGETQYF. For the CDR3, the DNA is TGCGCCAGCAGCTTGGAAGGGGGAAGGGGTGAGACCCAGTACTTC.

This sequence joins TRBV5-1 and TRBJ1-2; perhaps TRBD1 as D (6 bases). Germline CDR1 SGHRS, CDR2 YFSETQ. V gave up 1 base and J gave up 4 bases, with 23 bases separating them. This CDR3 contains 18 residues. This CDR3 is CASSLTVLQGGIPYGYTF. The CDR3 DNA reads TGCGCCAGCAGCTTGACCGTACTACAGGGTGGAATCCCCTATGGCTACACCTTC.